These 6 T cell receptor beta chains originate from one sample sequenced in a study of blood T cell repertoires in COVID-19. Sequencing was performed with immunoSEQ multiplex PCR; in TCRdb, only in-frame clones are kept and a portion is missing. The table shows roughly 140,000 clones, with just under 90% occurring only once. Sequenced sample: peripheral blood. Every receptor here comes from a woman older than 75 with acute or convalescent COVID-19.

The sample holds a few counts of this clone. CDR3 sequence reads: CASSPGTGGNQPQHF. In DNA form, the CDR3 reads TGTGCCAGCAGCCCAGGGACAGGCGGAAATCAGCCCCAGCATTTT. This chain uses TRBV7-6 with TRBJ1-5; 8 bases align to TRBD1. Losses at the gene ends were 5 bases for V and 4 bases for J; bases not matched to a gene: 7. The CDR3 sequence is 15 residues long. Germline V CDR1 and CDR2: SGHVS, FNYEAQ.

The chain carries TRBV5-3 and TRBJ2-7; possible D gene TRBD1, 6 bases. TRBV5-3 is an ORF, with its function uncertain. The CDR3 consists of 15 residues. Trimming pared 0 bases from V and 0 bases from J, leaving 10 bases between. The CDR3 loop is CARSLATGSSYEQYF. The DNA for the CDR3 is TGTGCCAGAAGCTTGGCAACAGGGAGCTCCTACGAGCAGTACTTC.

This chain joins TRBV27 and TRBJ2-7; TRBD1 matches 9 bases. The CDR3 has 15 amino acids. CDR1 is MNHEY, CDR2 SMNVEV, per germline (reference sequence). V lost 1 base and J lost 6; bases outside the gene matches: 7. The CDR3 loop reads CASSLYRDRASEQYF. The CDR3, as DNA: TGTGCCAGCAGTTTATACCGGGACAGGGCATCCGAGCAGTACTTC.

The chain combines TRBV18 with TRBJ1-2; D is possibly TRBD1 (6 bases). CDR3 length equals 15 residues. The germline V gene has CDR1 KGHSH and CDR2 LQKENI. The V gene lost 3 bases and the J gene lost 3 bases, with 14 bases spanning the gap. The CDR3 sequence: CASSPQGPGDYGYTF. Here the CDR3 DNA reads TGTGCCAGCTCACCTCAGGGGCCCGGGGACTATGGCTACACCTTC.

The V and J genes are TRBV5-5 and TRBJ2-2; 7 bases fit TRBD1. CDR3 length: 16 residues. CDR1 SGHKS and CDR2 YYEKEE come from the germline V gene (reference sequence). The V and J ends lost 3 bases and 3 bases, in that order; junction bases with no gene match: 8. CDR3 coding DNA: TGTGCCAGCAGCTCGACAGGGCGAACGGACACCGGGGAGCTGTTTTTT. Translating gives CASSSTGRTDTGELFF.

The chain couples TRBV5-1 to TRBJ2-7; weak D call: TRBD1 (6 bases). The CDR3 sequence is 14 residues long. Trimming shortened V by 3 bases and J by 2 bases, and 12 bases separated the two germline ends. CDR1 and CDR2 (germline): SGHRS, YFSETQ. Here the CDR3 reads CASSSQGFTYEQYF. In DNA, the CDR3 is TGCGCCAGCAGCTCACAGGGCTTCACCTACGAGCAGTACTTC. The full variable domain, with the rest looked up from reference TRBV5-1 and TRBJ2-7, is KAGVTQTPRYLIKTRGQQVTLSCSPISGHRSVSWYQQTPGQGLQFLFEYFSETQRNKGNFPGRFSGRQFSNSRSEMNVSTLELGDSALYLCASSSQGFTYEQYFGPGTRLTVT.